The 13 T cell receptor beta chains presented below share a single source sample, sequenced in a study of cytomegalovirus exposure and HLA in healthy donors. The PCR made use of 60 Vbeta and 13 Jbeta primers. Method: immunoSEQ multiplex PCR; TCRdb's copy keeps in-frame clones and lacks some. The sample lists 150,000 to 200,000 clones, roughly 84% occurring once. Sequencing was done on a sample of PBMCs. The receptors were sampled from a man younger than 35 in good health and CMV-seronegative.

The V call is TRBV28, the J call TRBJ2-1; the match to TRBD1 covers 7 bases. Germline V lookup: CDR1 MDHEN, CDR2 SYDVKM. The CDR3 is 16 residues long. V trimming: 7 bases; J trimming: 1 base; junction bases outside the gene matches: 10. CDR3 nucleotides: TGTGCCAGCATCCCCAACAGGGGTAAATCCTACAATGAGCAGTTCTTC. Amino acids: CASIPNRGKSYNEQFF.

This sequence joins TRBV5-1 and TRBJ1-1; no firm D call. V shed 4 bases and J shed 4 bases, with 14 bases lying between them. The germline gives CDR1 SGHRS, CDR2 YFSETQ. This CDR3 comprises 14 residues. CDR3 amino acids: CASSPTERGTEAFF. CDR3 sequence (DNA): TGCGCCAGCAGCCCTACAGAGCGGGGCACTGAAGCTTTCTTT.

CDR3 protein: CASSYSGRVPGNTIYF. DNA for the CDR3: TGTGCCAGCAGTTACTCGGGCAGGGTCCCTGGAAACACCATATATTTT. The chain links TRBV6-5 to TRBJ1-3; tentatively, D is TRBD1 (5 bases). This CDR3 has 16 amino acids. Deletions cut 0 bases from V and 2 bases from J, with 11 bases between. Germline CDR1 MNHEY, CDR2 SVGAGI.

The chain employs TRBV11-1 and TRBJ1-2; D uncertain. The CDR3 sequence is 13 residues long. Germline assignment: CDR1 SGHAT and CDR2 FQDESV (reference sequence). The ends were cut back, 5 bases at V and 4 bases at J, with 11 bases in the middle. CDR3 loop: CASSPQGGYGYTF. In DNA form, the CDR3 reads TGTGCCAGCAGCCCCCAAGGCGGCTATGGCTACACCTTC.

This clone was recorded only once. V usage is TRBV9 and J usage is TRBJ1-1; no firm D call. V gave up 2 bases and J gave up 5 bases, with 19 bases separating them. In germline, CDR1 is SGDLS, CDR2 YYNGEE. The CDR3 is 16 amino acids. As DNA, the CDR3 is TGTGCCAGCAGCGTGGCCCCTGGGCAACGGAAGACTGAAGCTTTCTTT. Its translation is CASSVAPGQRKTEAFF. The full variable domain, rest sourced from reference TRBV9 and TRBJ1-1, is DSGVTQTPKHLITATGQRVTLRCSPRSGDLSVYWYQQSLDQGLQFLIQYYNGEERAKGNILERFSAQQFPDLHSELNLSSLELGDSALYFCASSVAPGQRKTEAFFGQGTRLTVV.

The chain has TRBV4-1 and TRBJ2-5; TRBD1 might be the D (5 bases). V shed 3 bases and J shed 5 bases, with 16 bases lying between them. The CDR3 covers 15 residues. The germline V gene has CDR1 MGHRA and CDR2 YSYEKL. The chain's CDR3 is CASSQTLGASETQYF. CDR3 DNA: TGCGCCAGCAGCCAGACCTTAGGGGCGAGCGAGACCCAGTACTTC.

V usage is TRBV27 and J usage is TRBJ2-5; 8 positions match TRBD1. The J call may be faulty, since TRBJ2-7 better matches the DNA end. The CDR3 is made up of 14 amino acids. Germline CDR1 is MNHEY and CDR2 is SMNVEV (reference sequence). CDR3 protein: CASSPRQGSYEQYF. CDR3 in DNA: TGTGCCAGCAGTCCGAGACAGGGGTCCTACGAGCAGTACTTC.

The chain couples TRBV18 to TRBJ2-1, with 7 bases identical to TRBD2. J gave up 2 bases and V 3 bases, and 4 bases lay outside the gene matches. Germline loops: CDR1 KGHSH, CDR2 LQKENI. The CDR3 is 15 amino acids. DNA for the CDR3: TGTGCCAGCTCACCGGGCGGGGGTGCCTACAATGAGCAGTTCTTC. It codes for CASSPGGGAYNEQFF.

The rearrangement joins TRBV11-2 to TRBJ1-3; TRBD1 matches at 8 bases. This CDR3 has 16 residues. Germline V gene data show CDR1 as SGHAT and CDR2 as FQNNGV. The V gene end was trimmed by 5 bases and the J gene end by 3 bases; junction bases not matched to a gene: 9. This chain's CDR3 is CASSRGVRGLGNTIYF. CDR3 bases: TGTGCCAGCAGCCGAGGGGTCAGGGGGCTTGGAAACACCATATATTTT.

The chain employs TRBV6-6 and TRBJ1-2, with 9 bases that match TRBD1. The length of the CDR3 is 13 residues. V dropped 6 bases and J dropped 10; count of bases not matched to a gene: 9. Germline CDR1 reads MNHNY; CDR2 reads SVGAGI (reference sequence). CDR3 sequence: CASRDRGWDVYTF. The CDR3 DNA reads TGTGCCAGCAGGGACAGGGGTTGGGATGTCTACACCTTC.

CDR3: CASSPGGESAEAFF. The CDR3 DNA sequence: TGTGCCAGCAGCCCCGGGGGGGAATCCGCTGAAGCTTTCTTT. V and J are TRBV9 and TRBJ1-1; tentatively, D is TRBD1 (5 bases). Trimming pared 4 bases from V and 6 bases from J, leaving 16 bases between. The CDR3 runs 14 residues. The germline gives CDR1 SGDLS, CDR2 YYNGEE.

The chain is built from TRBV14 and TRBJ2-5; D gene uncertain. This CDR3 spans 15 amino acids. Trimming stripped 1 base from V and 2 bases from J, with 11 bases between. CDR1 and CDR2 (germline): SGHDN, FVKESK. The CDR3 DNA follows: TGTGCCAGCAGCCAAGGCGTCTACCTGCAAGAGACCCAGTACTTC. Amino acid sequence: CASSQGVYLQETQYF.

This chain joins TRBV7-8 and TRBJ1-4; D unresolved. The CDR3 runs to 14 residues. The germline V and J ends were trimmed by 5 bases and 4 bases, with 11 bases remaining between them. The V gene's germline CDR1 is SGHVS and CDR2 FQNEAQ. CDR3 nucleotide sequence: TGTGCCAGCAGCCTGAGAGTTGTTAATGAAAAACTGTTTTTT. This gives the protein CASSLRVVNEKLFF.